This paragraph reports one TCR beta chain. In the source study's methods: Nucleated cell number was recorded as an estimate derived from reference gene primer amplification. The data were produced by immunoSEQ multiplex PCR, yet TCRdb's version contains in-frame clones alone and is incomplete. V and J calls and clone size are given by that table; D and trimming were obtained from the DNA. Here the sample spans under 90,000 clones, approximately 83% being singletons. This record comes from a study of blood T cell repertoires in COVID-19. The specimen sequenced was peripheral blood. The receptor's source is an elderly man with acute or convalescent COVID-19.

The CDR3 nucleotides are TGTGCCAGCAAGACGGGACACTCGAACACTGAAGCTTTCTTT. It translates to CASKTGHSNTEAFF. The chain uses TRBV11-1 and TRBJ1-1; D perhaps matches TRBD1 (6 bases). The CDR3 is 14 amino acids. The V and J ends lost 7 bases and 1 base respectively, with 13 bases between them. The germline V gene encodes CDR1 SGHAT and CDR2 FQDESV (reference sequence).